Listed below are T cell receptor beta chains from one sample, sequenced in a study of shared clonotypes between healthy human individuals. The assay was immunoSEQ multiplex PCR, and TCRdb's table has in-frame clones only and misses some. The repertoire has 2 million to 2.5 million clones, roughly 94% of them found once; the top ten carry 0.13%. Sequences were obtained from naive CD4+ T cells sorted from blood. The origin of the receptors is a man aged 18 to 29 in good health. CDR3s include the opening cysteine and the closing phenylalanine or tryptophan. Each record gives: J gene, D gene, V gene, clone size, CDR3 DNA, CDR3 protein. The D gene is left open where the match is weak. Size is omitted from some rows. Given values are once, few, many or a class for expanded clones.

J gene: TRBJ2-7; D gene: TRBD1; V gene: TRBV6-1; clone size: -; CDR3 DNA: TGTGCCAGCAGTGCCTCCGGGACAGGACCCTACGAGCAGTACTTC; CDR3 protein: CASSASGTGPYEQYF
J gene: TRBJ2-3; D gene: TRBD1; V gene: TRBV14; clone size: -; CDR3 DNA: TGTGCCAGCAGCCGTATCACAGGGGGCACAGATACGCAGTATTTT; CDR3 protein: CASSRITGGTDTQYF
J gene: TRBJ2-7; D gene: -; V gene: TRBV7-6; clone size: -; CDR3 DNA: TGTGCCAGCAGCTTAGTAGCCCGGGACCCTTTTTCCTCCGAGCAGTACTTC; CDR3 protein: CASSLVARDPFSSEQYF
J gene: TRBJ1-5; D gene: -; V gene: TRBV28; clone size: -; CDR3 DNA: TGTGCCAGCAGCTTCCCTGCGGGCCTCACGGAGCCCCAGCATTTT; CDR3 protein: CASSFPAGLTEPQHF
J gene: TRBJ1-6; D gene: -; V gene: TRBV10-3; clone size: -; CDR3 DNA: TGTGCCATCCGGGACGGGACGGATTCACCCCTCCACTTT; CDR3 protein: CAIRDGTDSPLHF
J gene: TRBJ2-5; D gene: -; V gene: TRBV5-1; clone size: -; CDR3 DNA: TGCGCCAGCAGCTTGGAAGTCTCAGGGACCCAGTACTTC; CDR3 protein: CASSLEVSGTQYF
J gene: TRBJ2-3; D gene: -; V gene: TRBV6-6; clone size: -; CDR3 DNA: TGTGCCAGCAGTCTCCCCCCTGCCGATACGCAGTATTTT; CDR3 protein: CASSLPPADTQYF
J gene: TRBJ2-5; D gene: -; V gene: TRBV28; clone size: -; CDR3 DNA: TGTGCCAGCAGTAGCCCCCCGGGGCGGTGGGAGACCCAGTACTTC; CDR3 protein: CASSSPPGRWETQYF
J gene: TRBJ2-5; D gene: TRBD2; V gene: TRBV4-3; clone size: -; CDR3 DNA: TGCGCCAGCAGCCAAGGGCTAGCGGGGACCCAGTACTTC; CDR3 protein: CASSQGLAGTQYF
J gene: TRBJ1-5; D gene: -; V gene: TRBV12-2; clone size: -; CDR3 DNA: TGTGCAAGCCTCCTCCCGGACAATCAGCCCCAGCATTTT; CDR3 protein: CASLLPDNQPQHF
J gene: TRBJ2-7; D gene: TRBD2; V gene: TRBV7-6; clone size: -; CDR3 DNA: TGTGCCAGCAGCTCAGCCTCGGGACTAGCGGTACGTGAGCAGTACTTC; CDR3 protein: CASSSASGLAVREQYF
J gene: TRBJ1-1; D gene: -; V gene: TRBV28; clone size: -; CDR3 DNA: TGTGCCAGCAGTGGGGTCCAAGCGGTGAACACTGAAGCTTTCTTT; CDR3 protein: CASSGVQAVNTEAFF
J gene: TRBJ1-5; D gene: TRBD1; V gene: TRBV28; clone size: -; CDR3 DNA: TGTGCCAGCAGTTTTTATGGGACAGGGGTAGTTCAGGGCAATCAGCCCCAGCATTTT; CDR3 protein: CASSFYGTGVVQGNQPQHF
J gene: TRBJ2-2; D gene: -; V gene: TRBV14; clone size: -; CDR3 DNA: TGTGCCAGCAGCCAAGTCGTCAGCACCGGGGAGCTGTTTTTT; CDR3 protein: CASSQVVSTGELFF
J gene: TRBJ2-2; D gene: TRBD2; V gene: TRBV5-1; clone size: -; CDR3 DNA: TGCGCCAGCAGCTTGGGACTAGCGGGAGGCCTAGCGAACACCGGGGAGCTGTTTTTT; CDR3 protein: CASSLGLAGGLANTGELFF
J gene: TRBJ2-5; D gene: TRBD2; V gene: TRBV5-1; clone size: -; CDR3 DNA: TGCGCCAGCAGCTTAGGAAAGGTTCCTAGCGGGGGACAGGAGACCCAGTACTTC; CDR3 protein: CASSLGKVPSGGQETQYF
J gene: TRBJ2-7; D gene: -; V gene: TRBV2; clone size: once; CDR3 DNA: TGTGCCAGCACTGGCGGCACATCCTACGAGCAGTACTTC; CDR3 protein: CASTGGTSYEQYF
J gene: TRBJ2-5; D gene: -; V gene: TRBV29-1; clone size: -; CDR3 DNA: TGCAGCGTTGGTCAGCAAGAGACCCAGTACTTC; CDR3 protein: CSVGQQETQYF
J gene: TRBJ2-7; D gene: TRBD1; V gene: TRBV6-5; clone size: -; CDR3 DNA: TGTGCCAGCAGCCGGGGACAGGGGAAATTCTTCGAGCAGTACTTC; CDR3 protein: CASSRGQGKFFEQYF
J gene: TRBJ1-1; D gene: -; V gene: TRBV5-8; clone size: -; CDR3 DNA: TGTGCCAGCAGCTTGGATAGGGGCACTGAAGCTTTCTTT; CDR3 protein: CASSLDRGTEAFF
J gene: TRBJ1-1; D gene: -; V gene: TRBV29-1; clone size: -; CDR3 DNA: TGCAGCGTAACCCCGAACACTGAAGCTTTCTTT; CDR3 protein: CSVTPNTEAFF
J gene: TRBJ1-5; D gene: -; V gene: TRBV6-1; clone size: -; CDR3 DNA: TGTGCCAGCAGTGAAGTGGGAGGAAGCAATCAGCCCCAGCATTTT; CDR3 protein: CASSEVGGSNQPQHF
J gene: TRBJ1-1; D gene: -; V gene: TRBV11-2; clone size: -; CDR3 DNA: TGTGCCAGCAGCTCAACGGCGGCAGGACCAAGGGGGGACACTGAAGCTTTCTTT; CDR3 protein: CASSSTAAGPRGDTEAFF
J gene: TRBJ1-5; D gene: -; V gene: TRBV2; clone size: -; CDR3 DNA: TGTGCCAGCAGTGGGACCTTGAGTAATCAGCCCCAGCATTTT; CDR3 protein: CASSGTLSNQPQHF
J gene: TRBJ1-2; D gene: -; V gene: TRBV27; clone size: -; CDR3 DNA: TGTGCCAGCAGTTCGCAAACGGGGCTCTACACCTTC; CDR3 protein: CASSSQTGLYTF
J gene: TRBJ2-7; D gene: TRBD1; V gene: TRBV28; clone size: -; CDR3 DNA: TGTGCCAGCAGTTTAGGGACAGGGGGCCCAACCTACGAGCAGTACTTC; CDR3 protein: CASSLGTGGPTYEQYF
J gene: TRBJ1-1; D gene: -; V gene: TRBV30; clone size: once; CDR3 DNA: TGTGCCTGCCGCGTTCTTAAAAAACTGGTAAGCACTGAAGCTTTCTTT; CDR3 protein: CACRVLKKLVSTEAFF
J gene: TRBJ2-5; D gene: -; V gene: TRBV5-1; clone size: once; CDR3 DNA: TGCGCCAGCAGCTTGGACAGGGCAGAGACCCAGTACTTC; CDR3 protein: CASSLDRAETQYF
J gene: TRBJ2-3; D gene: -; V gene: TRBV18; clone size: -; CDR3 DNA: TGTGCCAGCTCACCAGCAACAGATACGCAGTATTTT; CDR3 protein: CASSPATDTQYF
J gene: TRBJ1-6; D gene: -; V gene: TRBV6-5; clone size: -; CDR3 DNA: TGTGCCAGCAGTTCAGTGCCGGCTAACCCCCTCCACTTT; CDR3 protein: CASSSVPANPLHF